A single sample gave rise to the 10 T cell receptor beta chains below, sequenced in a study of T cells in Graves' hyperthyroidism and ophthalmopathy. Amplified TCR beta CDR3 regions came from RNA transcripts. The HTBI set primed first-round TCR CDR3 RT-PCR. TCRdb re-called the multiplex PCR reads through MiXCR, storing one row per CDR3 protein. The table lists over 90,000 distinct CDR3 sequences, less than 55% of them singletons. The material sequenced was blood. These receptor sequences come from a man aged 35 to 55 with Graves' hyperthyroidism.

This clonotype was observed many times. V and J are TRBV2 and TRBJ2-7; D unclear. V lost 7 bases to trimming and J lost 6 bases, with 10 bases between them. Germline V gives CDR1 SNHLY, CDR2 FYNNEI. The CDR3 contains 11 residues. The CDR3 loop reads CASNLGIEQYF. The CDR3 region has the DNA TGTGCCAGCAATCTGGGAATCGAGCAGTACTTC.

This clonotype showed up many times. This chain links TRBV10-3 with TRBJ1-2; D ambiguous. Deletions cut 2 bases from V and 5 bases from J, with 15 bases between. This CDR3 region has 15 residues. Germline-derived CDR1 and CDR2 are ENHRY and SYGVKD. This CDR3 reads CAISETQMVGYGYTF. The CDR3 DNA sequence: TGTGCCATCAGTGAGACCCAGATGGTAGGGTATGGCTACACCTTC.

The sample holds one count of this clonotype. The V gene is TRBV12-3 or TRBV12-4, the J gene TRBJ1-4; weak D call: TRBD1 (6 bases). This CDR3 comprises 13 residues. Trimming took off 5 bases at V and 6 bases at J, with 10 bases between the two ends. The CDR3 sequence is CASSKGGYEKLFF. CDR3 in DNA: TGTGCCAGCAGTAAGGGGGGGTATGAAAAACTGTTTTTT.

Only a few counts were recorded for this clonotype. The V and J genes are TRBV6-1 and TRBJ2-1; TRBD2 matches at 10 bases. J gave up 2 bases and V 6 bases, and 7 bases lay outside the gene matches. The V gene's germline CDR1 is MNHNS and CDR2 SASEGT. The CDR3 sequence is 16 residues long. The CDR3 is CASRSLAGETYNEQFF. Written as DNA, the CDR3 is TGTGCCAGCAGATCCCTAGCGGGAGAGACCTACAATGAGCAGTTCTTC.

This clonotype was observed at least ten times. This chain links TRBV5-6 with TRBJ2-7, with D perhaps TRBD2 (6 bases). The CDR3 runs to 14 residues. CDR1 and CDR2 (germline): SGHDT, YYEEEE. V was shortened by 4 bases and J by 5 bases, with 16 bases between the two germline ends. CDR3 in DNA: TGTGCCAGCAGCCCAACGGGGTGGGGGGACGAGCAGTACTTC. It specifies CASSPTGWGDEQYF.

The rearrangement links TRBV10-1 to TRBJ2-5; TRBD1 is a possible D gene (5 bases). V was cut by 6 bases and J by 7 bases, with 18 bases left in between. The CDR3 sequence is 14 residues long. Germline V gene lookup returns CDR1 WNHNN and CDR2 SYGVQD (reference sequence). CDR3 DNA sequence: TGCGCCAGCAGAGATCGTTCCAGGGTGATGACCCAGTACTTC. Amino acid sequence: CASRDRSRVMTQYF.

This chain links TRBV27 with TRBJ2-5; D ambiguous. The CDR3 runs to 13 residues. The V gene's germline CDR1 is MNHEY and CDR2 SMNVEV (reference sequence). With 6 bases removed from V and 0 bases from J, the gap between germline ends came to 8 bases. The CDR3: CASRRWNQETQYF. In DNA, the CDR3 is TGTGCCAGCAGGCGGTGGAACCAAGAGACCCAGTACTTC.

The chain carries TRBV24-1 and TRBJ2-7, with TRBD1 matching over 8 bases. Germline values: CDR1 KGHDR, CDR2 SFDVKD. The CDR3 runs to 16 residues. J was trimmed by 4 bases and V by 4 bases; bases with no gene match: 11. The CDR3 sequence: CATSDPGQGVGYEQYF. The CDR3 DNA sequence: TGTGCCACCAGTGACCCCGGACAGGGAGTAGGATACGAGCAGTACTTC.

This clonotype was recorded many times. The chain couples TRBV11-3 to TRBJ2-3, with 8 nucleotides matching TRBD2. The CDR3 loop spans 16 amino acids. The J segment lost 0 bases and the V segment lost 1 base, leaving 3 bases of the junction unmatched. CDR1 and CDR2 (germline): SGHNT, YENEEA. The CDR3 DNA reads TGTGCCAGCAGCTTAGGGGTAGCGGGGAGCACAGATACGCAGTATTTT. Encoded protein: CASSLGVAGSTDTQYF.

This clonotype was counted at least ten times. This sequence joins TRBV15 and TRBJ2-5; 11 bases fit TRBD1. The CDR3 loop spans 15 amino acids. The V segment lost 1 base and the J segment 4 bases; nucleotides outside the gene matches: 2. CDR1 and CDR2 from the germline V gene are LNHNV and YYDKDF (reference sequence). DNA of the CDR3: TGTGCCACCAGCAGAGGCGGGACAGGGGGAGAGACCCAGTACTTC. This sequence encodes CATSRGGTGGETQYF.